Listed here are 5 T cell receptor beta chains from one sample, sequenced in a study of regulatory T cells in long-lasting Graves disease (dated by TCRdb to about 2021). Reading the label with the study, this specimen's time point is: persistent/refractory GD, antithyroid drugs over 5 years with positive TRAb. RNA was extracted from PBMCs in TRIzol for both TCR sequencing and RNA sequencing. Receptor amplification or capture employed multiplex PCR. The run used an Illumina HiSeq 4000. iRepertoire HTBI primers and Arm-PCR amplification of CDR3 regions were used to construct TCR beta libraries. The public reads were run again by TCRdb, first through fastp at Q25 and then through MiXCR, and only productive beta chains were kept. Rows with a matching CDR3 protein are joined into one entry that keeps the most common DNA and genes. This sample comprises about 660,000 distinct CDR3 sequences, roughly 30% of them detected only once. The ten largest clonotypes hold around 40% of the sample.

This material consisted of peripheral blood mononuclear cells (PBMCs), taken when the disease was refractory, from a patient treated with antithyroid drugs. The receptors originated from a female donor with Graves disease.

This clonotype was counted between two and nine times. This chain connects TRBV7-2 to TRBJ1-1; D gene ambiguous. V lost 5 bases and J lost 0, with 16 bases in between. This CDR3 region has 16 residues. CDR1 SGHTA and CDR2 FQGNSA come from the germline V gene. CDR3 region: CASSPPAAVMNTEAFF. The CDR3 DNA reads TGTGCCAGCAGCCCCCCAGCGGCGGTCATGAACACTGAAGCTTTCTTT.

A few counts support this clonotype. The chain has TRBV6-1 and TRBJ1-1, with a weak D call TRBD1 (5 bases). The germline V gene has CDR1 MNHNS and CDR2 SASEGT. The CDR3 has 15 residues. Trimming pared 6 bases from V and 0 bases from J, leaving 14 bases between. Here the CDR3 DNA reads TGTGCCAGCAGACGTACCGGGGCTTTGAACACTGAAGCTTTCTTT. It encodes CASRRTGALNTEAFF.

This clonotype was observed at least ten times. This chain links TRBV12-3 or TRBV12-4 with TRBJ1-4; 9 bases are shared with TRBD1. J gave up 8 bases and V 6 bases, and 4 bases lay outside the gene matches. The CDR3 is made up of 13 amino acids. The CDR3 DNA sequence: TGTGCCAGCAGCCAGGGACAGGGAGAAAAACTGTTTTTT. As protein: CASSQGQGEKLFF.

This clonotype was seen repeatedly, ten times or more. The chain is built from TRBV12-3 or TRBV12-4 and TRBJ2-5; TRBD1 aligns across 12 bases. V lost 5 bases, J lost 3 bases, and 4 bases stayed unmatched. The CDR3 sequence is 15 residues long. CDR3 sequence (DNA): TGTGCCAGCAGTCCCGGGACAGGGGGCAAAGAGACCCAGTACTTC. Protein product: CASSPGTGGKETQYF.

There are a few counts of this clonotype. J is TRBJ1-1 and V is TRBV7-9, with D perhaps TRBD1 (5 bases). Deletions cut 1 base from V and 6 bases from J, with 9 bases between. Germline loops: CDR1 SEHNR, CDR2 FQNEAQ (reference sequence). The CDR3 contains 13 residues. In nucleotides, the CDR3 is TGTGCCAGCAGCTTAGATCAGGGCTCTGAAGCTTTCTTT. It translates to CASSLDQGSEAFF.